This T cell receptor (beta chain) was captured by sequencing in a study of CD8 T cells in ankylosing spondylitis. TCRdb passed the 5' RACE reads through MiXCR, listing each CDR3 protein once. The top ten clones hold roughly 9% of a sample with 250,000 to 400,000 distinct CDR3 sequences, approximately 10% of them seen once. Study findings and constraints: There was a TCR beta motif, made of eight highly homologous variants, that appeared characteristic of ankylosing spondylitis blood.

Trimming left V 0 bases short and J 2 bases short, with 6 bases between. This CDR3 has 15 residues. Germline CDR1 reads SGDLS; CDR2 reads YYNGEE. This clonotype was seen a handful of times. Antigen specificity is unknown. This sequence joins TRBV9 and TRBJ2-6, with unresolved D. The sequence was obtained from a female donor with ankylosing spondylitis or in good health (not recorded which). Sequencing input: blood, either unsorted or a sorted T cell fraction (not recorded which). This chain's CDR3 is CASSVAETGANVLTF. The CDR3 DNA sequence: TGTGCCAGCAGCGTAGCAGAGACTGGGGCCAACGTCCTGACTTTC.